These 21 T cell receptor beta chains came from one sample sequenced in a study of CD8 T cells in Susac syndrome. After extraction with the RNeasy kit, about 0.45 to 1 ug of the RNA was reverse transcribed using random hexamers. TCRdb reprocessed the immunoSEQ multiplex PCR reads via MiXCR and lists one record per CDR3 protein. Here the sample spans about 120,000 distinct CDR3 sequences, roughly 95% being singletons. The sequencing sample was made of CD4+ T cells from PBMCs. The receptors were sampled from a human donor with Susac syndrome.

About this clonotype: The junction departs from germline at one end; a sequencing error may be responsible. This chain links TRBV6-1 with TRBJ2-3; TRBD2 aligns across 10 bases. In germline, CDR1 is MNHNS, CDR2 SASEGT. This CDR3 has 16 residues. The DNA for the CDR3 is TGTGCCAGCAGTCAAGCGGGAGGGCCTAGCACAGATACGCAGTATTTT. It is translated as CASSQAGGPSTDTQYF.

The rearrangement uses TRBV28 and TRBJ2-5, with D possibly matching TRBD2 (7 bases). CDR1 is MDHEN, CDR2 SYDVKM, per germline. This CDR3 comprises 18 residues. V was pared by 3 bases and J by 3 bases, with 23 bases between. Written as DNA, the CDR3 is TGTGCCAGCAGTTTTCGTGCTCGGGGGGCTAGCGATAAAGAGACCCAGTACTTC. Translating gives CASSFRARGASDKETQYF. The full variable domain, completed using reference TRBV28 and TRBJ2-5, is DVKVTQSSRYLVKRTGEKVFLECVQDMDHENMFWYRQDPGLGLRLIYFSYDVKMKEKGDIPEGYSVSREKKERFSLILESASTNQTSMYLCASSFRARGASDKETQYFGPGTRLLVL.

V is TRBV7-9 and J is TRBJ1-4, with a possible D match to TRBD1 (5 bases). The CDR3 runs to 15 residues. Germline V CDR1 and CDR2: SEHNR, FQNEAQ (reference sequence). The ends were cut back, 5 bases at V and 8 bases at J, with 18 bases in the middle. The CDR3 DNA is TGTGCCAGCAGCCCCGGGGACCAGGCAGGAGAAAAACTGTTTTTT. This codes for CASSPGDQAGEKLFF.

This chain links TRBV28 with TRBJ1-2, with TRBD1 as a possible D gene (6 bases). Looked up from germline, CDR1 is MDHEN and CDR2 is SYDVKM. V was cut by 0 bases and J by 9 bases, with 26 bases left in between. CDR3 size: 18 residues. This CDR3 is CASSLWGASTAQGISYTF. DNA for the CDR3: TGTGCCAGCAGTTTATGGGGGGCCTCGACAGCTCAAGGTATTAGCTACACCTTC.

The rearrangement uses TRBV19 and TRBJ2-7; 11 positions match TRBD2. With V trimmed by 0 bases and J by 1 base, 5 bases remained unmatched. This CDR3 is 17 amino acids long. Germline V lookup: CDR1 LNHDA, CDR2 SQIVND (reference sequence). The CDR3 here is CASSIEAGTSGSYEQYF. CDR3 sequence (DNA): TGTGCCAGTAGTATAGAGGCCGGGACTAGCGGTTCCTACGAGCAGTACTTC.

This chain uses TRBV15 with TRBJ2-6; D is undetermined. CDR1 LNHNV and CDR2 YYDKDF come from the germline V gene (reference sequence). CDR3 length: 18 residues. The ends were cut back, 0 bases at V and 2 bases at J, with 14 bases in the middle. This CDR3 is CATSRDRVEIAGANVLTF. The CDR3 region has the DNA TGTGCCACCAGCAGAGATAGAGTGGAGATCGCTGGGGCCAACGTCCTGACTTTC.

The chain employs TRBV5-6 and TRBJ2-7; no clear D. Trimming removed 2 bases at V and 4 bases at J, with 10 bases between. The CDR3 has 13 residues. Germline V gene lookup returns CDR1 SGHDT and CDR2 YYEEEE. CDR3 sequence (DNA): TGTGCCAGCAGCTTTTCAACGCCGTACGAGCAGTACTTC. The encoded protein is CASSFSTPYEQYF.

The chain combines TRBV19 with TRBJ2-1; 10 nucleotides align to TRBD2. CDR3 length: 18 amino acids. Germline V gene sequence: CDR1 LNHDA, CDR2 SQIVND (reference sequence). The J segment lost 6 bases and the V segment lost 4 bases, leaving 15 bases of the junction unmatched. DNA of the CDR3: TGTGCCAGTAGTACATACCCCCGGACTAGCGGAAACTCCAATGAGCAGTTCTTC. Translation: CASSTYPRTSGNSNEQFF.

The chain joins TRBV14 to TRBJ2-1; D is undetermined. This CDR3 is built from 12 residues. The germline V gene has CDR1 SGHDN and CDR2 FVKESK. The V gene lost 4 bases and the J gene lost 2 bases, with 3 bases spanning the gap. CDR3 sequence reads: CASSPPYNEQFF. In DNA, the CDR3 is TGTGCCAGCAGCCCTCCCTACAATGAGCAGTTCTTC.

This chain joins TRBV3-1 and TRBJ2-7; 14 positions agree with TRBD2. V shed 3 bases, J shed 1 base, and the junction held 2 bases outside the gene matches. The CDR3 runs to 16 residues. Germline V gives CDR1 LGHDT, CDR2 YNNKEL (reference sequence). Here the CDR3 reads CASSQGLAGVSYEQYF. The CDR3 DNA is TGTGCCAGCAGCCAGGGACTAGCGGGAGTTTCCTACGAGCAGTACTTC.

CDR3: CASSLTTSGLIQYF. The CDR3 DNA is TGCGCCAGCAGCTTGACCACTAGCGGGCTAATTCAGTACTTC. The chain uses TRBV5-1 and TRBJ2-4; 9 nucleotides match TRBD2. Germline trimming cut 1 base from V and 10 bases from J; bases unmatched to any gene: 6. CDR1 and CDR2 (germline): SGHRS, YFSETQ. This CDR3 has 14 amino acids.

The V call is TRBV29-1, the J call TRBJ2-7, with D tentatively TRBD1 or TRBD2 (5 bases each). Germline values: CDR1 SQVTM, CDR2 ANQGSEA. V was clipped by 1 base and J by 3 bases, with 25 bases between them. CDR3 length: 18 residues. The CDR3: CSVEVAGRNHRGFYEQYF. Here the CDR3 DNA reads TGCAGCGTTGAAGTCGCAGGGCGGAATCATCGGGGCTTCTACGAGCAGTACTTC.

J is TRBJ1-2 and V is TRBV9; D remains ambiguous. The CDR3 sequence is 14 residues long. Between the trimmed V and J ends, which lost 5 bases and 0 bases, there was a span of 11 bases. The germline gives CDR1 SGDLS, CDR2 YYNGEE. The CDR3 coding sequence is TGTGCCAGCAGGGAGGGTTGGTCTAACTATGGCTACACCTTC. It codes for CASREGWSNYGYTF.

The chain is built from TRBV20-1 and TRBJ2-1, with TRBD2 matching over 12 bases. Germline loops: CDR1 DFQATT, CDR2 SNEGSKA (reference sequence). The V and J ends lost 1 base and 4 bases, in that order; junction bases with no gene match: 11. There are 18 residues in the CDR3. The CDR3 protein is CSARVRGLAGGLYNEQFF. The CDR3 bases are TGCAGTGCTAGAGTCCGGGGTCTAGCGGGAGGGTTATACAATGAGCAGTTCTTC.

The gene calls are TRBV12-3 or TRBV12-4 and TRBJ2-7; D may be TRBD2 (6 bases). V was trimmed by 6 bases and J by 0 bases, leaving 12 bases between them. This CDR3 has 14 residues. The CDR3 here is CASSRTGDSYEQYF. The DNA of the CDR3 is TGTGCCAGCAGCCGGACGGGGGACTCCTACGAGCAGTACTTC.

CDR3 in amino acids: CSAGLAGGWETQYF. The CDR3, as DNA: TGCAGCGCCGGACTAGCGGGAGGATGGGAGACCCAGTACTTC. This rearrangement joins TRBV29-1 to TRBJ2-5; 14 nucleotides match TRBD2. The CDR3 is 14 amino acids. Germline values: CDR1 SQVTM, CDR2 ANQGSEA. Germline trimming cut 7 bases from V and 5 bases from J; bases unmatched to any gene: 6.

Here the CDR3 DNA reads TGCAGCGTTGTCGGCCAGGGTAGGTTCGATGAGCAGTTCTTC. Translated, it gives CSVVGQGRFDEQFF. The chain uses TRBV29-1 and TRBJ2-1, with D perhaps TRBD1 (5 bases). Germline assignment: CDR1 SQVTM and CDR2 ANQGSEA. The CDR3 is 14 residues long. Trimming removed 4 bases at V and 8 bases at J, with 18 bases between.

J is TRBJ1-2 and V is TRBV5-1; maybe TRBD1 (6 bases). With 4 bases removed from V and 4 bases from J, the gap between germline ends came to 20 bases. This CDR3 has 16 amino acids. The germline CDR1 and CDR2 sequences are SGHRS and YFSETQ. CDR3 sequence: CASSPARWGASYGYTF. The CDR3 nucleotides read TGCGCCAGCAGCCCCGCCCGATGGGGGGCTTCCTATGGCTACACCTTC. The whole variable domain, filled in from reference TRBV5-1 and TRBJ1-2, reads KAGVTQTPRYLIKTRGQQVTLSCSPISGHRSVSWYQQTPGQGLQFLFEYFSETQRNKGNFPGRFSGRQFSNSRSEMNVSTLELGDSALYLCASSPARWGASYGYTFGSGTRLTVV.

The genes are TRBV12-3 or TRBV12-4 and TRBJ2-7; D perhaps matches TRBD2 (7 bases). The CDR3 loop spans 15 amino acids. Trimming took off 3 bases at V and 3 bases at J, with 15 bases between the two ends. This CDR3 reads CASSLGGTSIYEQYF. CDR3 bases: TGTGCCAGCAGTTTGGGGGGGACATCGATCTACGAGCAGTACTTC.

The chain combines TRBV6-5 with TRBJ2-7; D is possibly TRBD2 (6 bases). Looked up from germline, CDR1 is MNHEY and CDR2 is SVGAGI. This CDR3 region has 13 residues. The V gene lost 8 bases and the J gene lost 1 base, with 12 bases spanning the gap. In DNA form, the CDR3 reads TGTGCCAGCGGAGCGGGTGGATCCTACGAGCAGTACTTC. This encodes CASGAGGSYEQYF.

This rearrangement joins TRBV4-2 to TRBJ2-1, with TRBD2 matching 7 bases. The CDR3 sequence is 13 residues long. Germline V gene lookup returns CDR1 LGHNA and CDR2 YNFKEQ. The junction had 5 bases not matched to a gene; V was cut back by 7 bases and J by 5 bases. CDR3 amino acids: CASTDAGDNEQFF. In DNA, the CDR3 is TGTGCCAGCACCGACGCGGGAGACAATGAGCAGTTCTTC.